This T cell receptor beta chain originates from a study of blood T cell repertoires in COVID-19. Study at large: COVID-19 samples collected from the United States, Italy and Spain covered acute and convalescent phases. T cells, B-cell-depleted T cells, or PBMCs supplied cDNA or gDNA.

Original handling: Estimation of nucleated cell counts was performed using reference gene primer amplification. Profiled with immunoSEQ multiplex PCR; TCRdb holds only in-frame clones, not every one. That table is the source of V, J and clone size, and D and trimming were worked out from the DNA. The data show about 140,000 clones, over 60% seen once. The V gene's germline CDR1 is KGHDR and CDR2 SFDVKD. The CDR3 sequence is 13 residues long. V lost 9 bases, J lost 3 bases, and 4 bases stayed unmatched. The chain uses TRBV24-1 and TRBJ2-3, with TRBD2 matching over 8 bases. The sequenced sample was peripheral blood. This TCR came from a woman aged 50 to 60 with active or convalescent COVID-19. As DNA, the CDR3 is TGTGCCACCGGGGCGGGAGGAACAGATACGCAGTATTTT. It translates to CATGAGGTDTQYF.